This T cell receptor beta chain comes out of a study of spatial heterogeneity in lung cancer. Overall study: TCR and UMI combinations that were unique each appeared, on average, more than ten times in raw reads. The study, taken as a whole, reports: It was found that expanded intratumoral alpha and beta TCR counts tracked tumor mutation counts.

TCRdb re-called the 5' RACE reads through MiXCR, storing one row per CDR3 protein. The sample has 21,000 or so distinct CDR3 sequences, under 6.5% seen once. Time point here: sample taken at primary tumor resection. Samples were donated by 72 untreated early-stage non-small cell lung cancer patients. Material for sequencing was whole RNA from tumor, nontumor lung or frozen PBMC, left unsorted. This clonotype was seen repeatedly, ten times or more. The antigen is not known. The ends were cut back, 8 bases at V and 3 bases at J, with 15 bases in the middle. The CDR3 length is 14 residues. The germline V gene encodes CDR1 SGHTA and CDR2 FQGNSA.

The clonotype was recovered from a male donor with early-stage non-small cell lung cancer. Sequencing was performed on lung tumor tissue, taken at surgery. The chain carries TRBV7-2 and TRBJ2-3, with D possibly TRBD1 on 5 matching bases. The CDR3: CASRKGGATDTQYF. The CDR3 DNA sequence: TGTGCCAGCCGGAAAGGTGGGGCAACAGATACGCAGTATTTT. The full variable domain, completed using reference TRBV7-2 and TRBJ2-3, is GAGVSQSPSNKVTEKGKDVELRCDPISGHTALYWYRQSLGQGLEFLIYFQGNSAPDKSGLPSDRFSAERTGGSVSTLTIQRTQQEDSAVYLCASRKGGATDTQYFGPGTRLTVL.